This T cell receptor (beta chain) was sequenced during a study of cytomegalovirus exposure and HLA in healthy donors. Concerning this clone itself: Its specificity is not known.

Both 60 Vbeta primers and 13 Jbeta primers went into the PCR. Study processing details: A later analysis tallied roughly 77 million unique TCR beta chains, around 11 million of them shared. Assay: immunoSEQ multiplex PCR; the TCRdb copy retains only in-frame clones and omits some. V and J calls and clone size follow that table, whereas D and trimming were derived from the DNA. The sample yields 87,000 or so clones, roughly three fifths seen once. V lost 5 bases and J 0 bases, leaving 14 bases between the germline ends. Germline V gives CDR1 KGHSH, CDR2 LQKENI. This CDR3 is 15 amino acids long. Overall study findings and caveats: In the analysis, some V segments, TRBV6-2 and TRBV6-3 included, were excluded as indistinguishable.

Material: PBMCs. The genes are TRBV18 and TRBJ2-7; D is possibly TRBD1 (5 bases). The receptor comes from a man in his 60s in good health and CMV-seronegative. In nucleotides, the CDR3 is TGTGCCAGCTCAACTGACAGATTTAACTCCTACGAGCAGTACTTC. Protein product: CASSTDRFNSYEQYF.